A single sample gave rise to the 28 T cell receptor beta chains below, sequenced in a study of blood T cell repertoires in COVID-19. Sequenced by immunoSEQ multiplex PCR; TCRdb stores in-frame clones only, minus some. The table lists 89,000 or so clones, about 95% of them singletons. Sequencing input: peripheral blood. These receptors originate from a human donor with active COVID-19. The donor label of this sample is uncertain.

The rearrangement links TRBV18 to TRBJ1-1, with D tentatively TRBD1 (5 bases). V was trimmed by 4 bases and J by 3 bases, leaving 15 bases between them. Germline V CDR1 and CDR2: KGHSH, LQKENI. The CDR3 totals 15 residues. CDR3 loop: CASSLTLGGDTEAFF. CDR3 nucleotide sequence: TGTGCCAGCTCACTTACCCTTGGAGGGGACACTGAAGCTTTCTTT.

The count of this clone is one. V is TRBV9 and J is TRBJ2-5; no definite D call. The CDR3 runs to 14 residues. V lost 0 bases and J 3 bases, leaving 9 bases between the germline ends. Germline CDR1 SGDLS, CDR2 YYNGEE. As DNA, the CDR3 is TGTGCCAGCAGCGTAGGCGGATCCAAAGAGACCCAGTACTTC. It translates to CASSVGGSKETQYF.

The CDR3 sequence is CASSLQGQGFYEQYF. CDR3 bases: TGTGCCAGCAGTTTACAAGGACAGGGGTTCTACGAGCAGTACTTC. The chain has TRBV27 and TRBJ2-7; 9 nucleotides align to TRBD1. Germline trimming cut 2 bases from V and 3 bases from J; bases unmatched to any gene: 5. Per the germline V gene, CDR1 is MNHEY and CDR2 is SMNVEV (reference sequence). The CDR3 is made up of 15 amino acids.

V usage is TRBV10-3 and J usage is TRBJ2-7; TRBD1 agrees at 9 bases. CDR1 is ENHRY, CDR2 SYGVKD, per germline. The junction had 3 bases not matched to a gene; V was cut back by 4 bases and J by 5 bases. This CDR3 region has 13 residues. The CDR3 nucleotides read TGTGCCATCAGTGGGGACAGGGTAGACGAGCAGTACTTC. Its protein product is CAISGDRVDEQYF.

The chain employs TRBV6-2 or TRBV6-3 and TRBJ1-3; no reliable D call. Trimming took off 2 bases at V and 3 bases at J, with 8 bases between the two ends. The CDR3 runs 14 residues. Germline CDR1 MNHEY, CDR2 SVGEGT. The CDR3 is CASSYAQRGNTIYF. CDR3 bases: TGTGCCAGCAGTTACGCTCAGCGTGGAAACACCATATATTTT.

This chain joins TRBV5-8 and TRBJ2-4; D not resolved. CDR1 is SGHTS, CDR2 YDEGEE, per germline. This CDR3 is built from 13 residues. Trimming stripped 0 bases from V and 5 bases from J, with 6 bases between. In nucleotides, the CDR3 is TGTGCCAGCAGCTTGGTAACAGAAAACATTCAGTACTTC. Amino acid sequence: CASSLVTENIQYF.

CDR3 in DNA: TGTGCCAGCCGAGTACGGGGGGACCGATACGAGCAGTACTTC. It encodes CASRVRGDRYEQYF. The gene calls are TRBV6-6 and TRBJ2-7; 7 positions agree with TRBD2. V was clipped by 8 bases and J by 4 bases; unmatched bases: 11. Germline loops: CDR1 MNHNY, CDR2 SVGAGI (reference sequence). The CDR3 length is 14 residues.

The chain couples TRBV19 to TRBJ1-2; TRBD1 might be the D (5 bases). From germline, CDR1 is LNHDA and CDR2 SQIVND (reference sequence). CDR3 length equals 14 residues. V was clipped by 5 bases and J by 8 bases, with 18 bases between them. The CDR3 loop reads CASSRGTAARGYTF. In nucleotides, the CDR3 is TGTGCCAGTAGTCGTGGGACTGCTGCGCGAGGCTACACCTTC.

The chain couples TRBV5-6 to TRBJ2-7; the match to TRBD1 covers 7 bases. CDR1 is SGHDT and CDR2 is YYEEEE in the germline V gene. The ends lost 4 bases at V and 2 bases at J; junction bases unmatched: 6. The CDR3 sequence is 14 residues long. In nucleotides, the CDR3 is TGTGCCAGCAGCGGATCCGGGACAGCCTACGAGCAGTACTTC. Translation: CASSGSGTAYEQYF.

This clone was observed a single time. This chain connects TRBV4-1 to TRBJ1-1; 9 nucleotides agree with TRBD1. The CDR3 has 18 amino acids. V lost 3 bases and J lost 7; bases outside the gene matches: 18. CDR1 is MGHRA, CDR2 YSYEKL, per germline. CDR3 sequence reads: CASSQAMLGTGKINEAFF. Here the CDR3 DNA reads TGCGCCAGCAGCCAGGCAATGCTCGGGACAGGGAAAATCAATGAAGCTTTCTTT.

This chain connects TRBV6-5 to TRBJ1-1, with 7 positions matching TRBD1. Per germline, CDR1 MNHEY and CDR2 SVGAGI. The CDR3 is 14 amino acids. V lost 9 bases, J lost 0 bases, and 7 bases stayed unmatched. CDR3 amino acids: CASNAGQMNTEAFF. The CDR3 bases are TGTGCCAGTAATGCGGGACAGATGAACACTGAAGCTTTCTTT.

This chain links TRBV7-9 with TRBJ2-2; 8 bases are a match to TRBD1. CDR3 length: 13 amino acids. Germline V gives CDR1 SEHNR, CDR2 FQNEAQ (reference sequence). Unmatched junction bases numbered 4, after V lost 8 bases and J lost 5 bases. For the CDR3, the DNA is TGTGCCAGCGCGGACAGGGTGACCGGGGAGCTGTTTTTT. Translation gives CASADRVTGELFF.

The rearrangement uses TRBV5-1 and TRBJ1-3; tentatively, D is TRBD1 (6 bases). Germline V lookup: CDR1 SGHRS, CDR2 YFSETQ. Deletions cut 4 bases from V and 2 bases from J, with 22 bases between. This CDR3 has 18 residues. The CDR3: CASSPTVPTGRAGNTIYF. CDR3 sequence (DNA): TGCGCCAGCAGCCCGACCGTTCCGACAGGACGGGCTGGAAACACCATATATTTT.

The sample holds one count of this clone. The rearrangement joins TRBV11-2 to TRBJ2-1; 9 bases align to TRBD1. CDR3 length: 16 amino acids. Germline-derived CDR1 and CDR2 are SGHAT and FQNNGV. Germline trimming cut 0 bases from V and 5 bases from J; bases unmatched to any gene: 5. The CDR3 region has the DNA TGTGCCAGCAGCTTAGATCTGGACAGGGGACACAATGAGCAGTTCTTC. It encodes CASSLDLDRGHNEQFF.

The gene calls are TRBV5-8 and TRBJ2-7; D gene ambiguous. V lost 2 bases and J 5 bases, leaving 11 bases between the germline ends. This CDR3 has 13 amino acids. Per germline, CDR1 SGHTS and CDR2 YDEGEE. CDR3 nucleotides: TGTGCCAGCAGCTTATATCTATCCCACGAGCAGTACTTC. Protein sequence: CASSLYLSHEQYF.

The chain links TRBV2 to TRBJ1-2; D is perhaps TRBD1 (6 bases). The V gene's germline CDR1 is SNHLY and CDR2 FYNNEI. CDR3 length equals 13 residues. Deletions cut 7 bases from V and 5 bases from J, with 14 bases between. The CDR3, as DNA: TGTGCCAGCAATCGACAGGAAGTATATGGCTACACCTTC. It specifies CASNRQEVYGYTF.

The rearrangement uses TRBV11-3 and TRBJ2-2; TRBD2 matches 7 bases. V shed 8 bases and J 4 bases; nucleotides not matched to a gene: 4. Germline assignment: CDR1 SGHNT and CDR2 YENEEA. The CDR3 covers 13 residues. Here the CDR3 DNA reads TGTGCCAGCTGGGGGGGTGGCACCGGGGAGCTGTTTTTT. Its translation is CASWGGGTGELFF.

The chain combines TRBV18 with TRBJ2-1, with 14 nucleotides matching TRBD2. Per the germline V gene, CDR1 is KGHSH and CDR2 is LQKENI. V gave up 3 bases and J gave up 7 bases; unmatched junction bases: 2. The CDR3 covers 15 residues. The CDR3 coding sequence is TGTGCCAGCTCACCCGGGACTAGCGGGAGTAATGAGCAGTTCTTC. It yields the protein CASSPGTSGSNEQFF.

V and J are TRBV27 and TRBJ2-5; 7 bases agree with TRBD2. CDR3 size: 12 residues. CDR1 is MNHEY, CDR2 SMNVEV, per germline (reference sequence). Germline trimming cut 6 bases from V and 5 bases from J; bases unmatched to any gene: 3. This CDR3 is CASSAGVETQYF. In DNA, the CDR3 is TGTGCCAGCAGCGCGGGAGTTGAGACCCAGTACTTC.

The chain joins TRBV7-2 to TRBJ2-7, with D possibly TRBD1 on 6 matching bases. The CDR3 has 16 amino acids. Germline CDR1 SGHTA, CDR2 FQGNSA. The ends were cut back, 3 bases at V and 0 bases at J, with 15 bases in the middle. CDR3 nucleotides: TGTGCCAGCAGCTTCTTACCCGACAGGAGCTCCTACGAGCAGTACTTC. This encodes CASSFLPDRSSYEQYF.

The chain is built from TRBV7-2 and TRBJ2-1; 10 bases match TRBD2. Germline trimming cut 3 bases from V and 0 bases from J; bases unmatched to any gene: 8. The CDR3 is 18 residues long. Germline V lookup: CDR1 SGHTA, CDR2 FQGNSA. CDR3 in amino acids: CASSFAKGLARSYNEQFF. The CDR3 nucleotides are TGTGCCAGCAGCTTTGCTAAGGGACTAGCGCGCTCCTACAATGAGCAGTTCTTC.

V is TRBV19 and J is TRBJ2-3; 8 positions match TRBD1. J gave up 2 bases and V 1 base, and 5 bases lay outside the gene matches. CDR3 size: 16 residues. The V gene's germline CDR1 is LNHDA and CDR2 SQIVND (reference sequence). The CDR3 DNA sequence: TGTGCCAGTAGTATAGGACAGGGGACCTACACAGATACGCAGTATTTT. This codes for CASSIGQGTYTDTQYF.

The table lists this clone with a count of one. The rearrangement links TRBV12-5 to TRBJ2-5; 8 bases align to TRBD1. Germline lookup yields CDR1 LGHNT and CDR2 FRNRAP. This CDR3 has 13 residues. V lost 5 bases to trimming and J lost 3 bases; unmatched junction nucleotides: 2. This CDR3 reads CASGPTGEETQYF. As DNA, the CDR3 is TGTGCTAGTGGTCCGACAGGGGAAGAGACCCAGTACTTC.

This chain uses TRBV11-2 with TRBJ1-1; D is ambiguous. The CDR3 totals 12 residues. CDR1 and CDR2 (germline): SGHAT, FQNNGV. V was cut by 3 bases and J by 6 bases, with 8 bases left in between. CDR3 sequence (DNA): TGTGCCAGCAGCTTGCCAGGCGCTGAAGCTTTCTTT. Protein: CASSLPGAEAFF.

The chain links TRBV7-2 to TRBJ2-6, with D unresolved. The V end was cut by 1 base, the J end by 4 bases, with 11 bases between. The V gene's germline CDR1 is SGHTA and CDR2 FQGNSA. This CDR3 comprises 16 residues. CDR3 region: CASSLGPAAGANVLTF. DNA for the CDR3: TGTGCCAGCAGCTTAGGGCCGGCGGCAGGGGCCAACGTCCTGACTTTC. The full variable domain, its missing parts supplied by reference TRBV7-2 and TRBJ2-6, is GAGVSQSPSNKVTEKGKDVELRCDPISGHTALYWYRQSLGQGLEFLIYFQGNSAPDKSGLPSDRFSAERTGGSVSTLTIQRTQQEDSAVYLCASSLGPAAGANVLTFGAGSRLTVL.

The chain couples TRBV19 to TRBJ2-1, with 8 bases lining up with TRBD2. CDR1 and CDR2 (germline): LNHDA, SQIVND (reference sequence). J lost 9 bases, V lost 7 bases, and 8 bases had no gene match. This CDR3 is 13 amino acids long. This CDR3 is CASTPGGVSEQFF. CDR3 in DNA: TGTGCCAGTACTCCGGGGGGGGTTAGTGAGCAGTTCTTC.

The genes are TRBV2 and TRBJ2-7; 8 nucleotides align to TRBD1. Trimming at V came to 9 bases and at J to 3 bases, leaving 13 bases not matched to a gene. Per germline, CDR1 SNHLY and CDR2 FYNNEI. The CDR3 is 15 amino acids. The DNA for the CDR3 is TGTGCCAGTTATTTAACAGGGGGGTTGCTCTACGAGCAGTACTTC. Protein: CASYLTGGLLYEQYF.

CDR3 nucleotide sequence: TGTGCCAGGCCGCAGGGGGCGGCTGGAAACACCATATATTTT. Protein product: CARPQGAAGNTIYF. The V and J genes are TRBV6-4 and TRBJ1-3, with 8 positions matching TRBD1. Losses at the gene ends were 9 bases for V and 2 bases for J; bases not matched to a gene: 6. Germline loops: CDR1 MRHNA, CDR2 SNTAGT. The CDR3 contains 14 residues.